These 17 T cell receptor beta chains were sequenced from one sample in a study of control samples from healthy donors and cancer patients. Using immunoSEQ multiplex PCR, the repertoire was profiled, and TCRdb retains in-frame clones only, with some absent. The sample yields roughly 89,000 clones, roughly 89% seen once. The source material was blood. The receptors shown here come from a man aged 50 to 60 in good health.

The genes are TRBV11-2 and TRBJ1-3; D is uncertain. The CDR3 is made up of 17 amino acids. Trimming cost V 2 bases and J 4 bases, with 18 bases left between them. In germline, CDR1 is SGHAT, CDR2 FQNNGV. In nucleotides, the CDR3 is TGTGCCAGCAGCTTACGTACTCAGGTCGAAATAGGAAACACCATATATTTT. It codes for CASSLRTQVEIGNTIYF. Complete variable domain (other parts from reference TRBV11-2 and TRBJ1-3): EAGVAQSPRYKIIEKRQSVAFWCNPISGHATLYWYQQILGQGPKLLIQFQNNGVVDDSQLPKDRFSAERLKGVDSTLKIQPAKLEDSAVYLCASSLRTQVEIGNTIYFGEGSWLTVV.

The chain employs TRBV27 and TRBJ1-5, with D unresolved. There are 13 residues in the CDR3. Germline-derived CDR1 and CDR2 are MNHEY and SMNVEV (reference sequence). V was cut by 2 bases and J by 7 bases, with 9 bases left in between. For the CDR3, the DNA is TGTGCCAGCAGTTTAAAAGGGAGGCAGCCCCAGCATTTT. Amino acid sequence: CASSLKGRQPQHF.

This clone was seen a few times. The genes are TRBV12-2 and TRBJ2-7; TRBD1, the table's D call, lacks a check against the DNA. TRBV12-2 represents a pseudogene. CDR3 length: 15 amino acids. In DNA form, the CDR3 reads TGTGCAAGTCGCCTCGCCGGGACAGGGGTGCGCGAGCAGTACTTC. This translates into CASRLAGTGVREQYF.

This clone was observed a single time. The gene calls are TRBV12-3 or TRBV12-4 and TRBJ1-5, with no clear D. Trimming stripped 4 bases from V and 7 bases from J, with 5 bases between. The CDR3 has 11 residues. CDR3 sequence reads: CASSSGQPQHF. The CDR3 DNA is TGTGCCAGCAGTTCTGGGCAGCCCCAGCATTTT.

This chain connects TRBV10-1 to TRBJ2-1; 8 bases agree with TRBD1. The CDR3 sequence is 14 residues long. The V gene's germline CDR1 is WNHNN and CDR2 SYGVQD (reference sequence). After removal of 5 bases from V and 9 bases from J, the junction contained 9 bases not matched to a gene. The CDR3 nucleotides are TGCGCCAGCAGTAAGGCAGGGGGCAAAGGTGAGCAGTTCTTC. This codes for CASSKAGGKGEQFF.

The CDR3 nucleotides are TGTGCCAGCAGATCGGGCTTGGGAGGCTACACCTTC. It encodes CASRSGLGGYTF. This chain uses TRBV27 with TRBJ1-2; D gene uncertain. Germline values: CDR1 MNHEY, CDR2 SMNVEV (reference sequence). CDR3 length: 12 amino acids. Between the trimmed V and J ends, which lost 6 bases and 8 bases, there was a span of 13 bases.

Only one count was recorded for this clone. The chain uses TRBV24-1 and TRBJ1-1; TRBD1 is a possible D gene (5 bases). V shed 8 bases and J shed 5 bases, with 14 bases lying between them. The CDR3 totals 13 residues. The germline V gene has CDR1 KGHDR and CDR2 SFDVKD. Here the CDR3 reads CATTDPEGTEAFF. The CDR3 nucleotides read TGTGCCACCACCGACCCCGAGGGGACTGAAGCTTTCTTT.

J is TRBJ2-2 and V is TRBV19; 7 positions agree with TRBD1. Looked up from germline, CDR1 is LNHDA and CDR2 is SQIVND (reference sequence). The CDR3 has 16 amino acids. With 5 bases clipped from V and 4 bases from J, the junction kept 10 bases outside the gene matches. In DNA form, the CDR3 reads TGTGCCAGTAGTCCCCGGGACAGCTTCCCCACCGGGGAGCTGTTTTTT. It codes for CASSPRDSFPTGELFF.

The chain carries TRBV11-2 and TRBJ2-3; TRBD2 aligns across 12 bases. The CDR3 has 17 residues. J was trimmed by 2 bases and V by 5 bases; bases with no gene match: 8. Germline CDR1 is SGHAT and CDR2 is FQNNGV. The CDR3 DNA reads TGTGCCAGCAGCCTACGGACTAGCGGGGTGATCACAGATACGCAGTATTTT. This gives the protein CASSLRTSGVITDTQYF.

The V call is TRBV2, the J call TRBJ1-1; no definite D call. The germline CDR1 and CDR2 sequences are SNHLY and FYNNEI. V lost 3 bases to trimming and J lost 5 bases, with 10 bases between them. This CDR3 has 13 amino acids. The CDR3 bases are TGTGCCAGCAGTGACCCGCGGAGAACTGAAGCTTTCTTT. Its translation is CASSDPRRTEAFF.

In nucleotides, the CDR3 is TGTGCCAGCAAACTAACAGGGGGCGCGGGAACTGAAGCTTTCTTT. Protein sequence: CASKLTGGAGTEAFF. The J gene is TRBJ1-1, the V gene TRBV6-6; TRBD1 matches at 9 bases. With V trimmed by 7 bases and J by 5 bases, 11 bases remained unmatched. In germline, CDR1 is MNHNY, CDR2 SVGAGI (reference sequence). The CDR3 loop spans 15 amino acids.

This sequence joins TRBV2 and TRBJ2-7, with 11 bases fitting TRBD1. The ends lost 2 bases at V and 6 bases at J; junction bases unmatched: 6. The length of the CDR3 is 15 residues. CDR1 and CDR2 from the germline V gene are SNHLY and FYNNEI. CDR3 in DNA: TGTGCCAGCAGTGAAAGGACAGGGGGCTTATCCGAGCAGTACTTC. This encodes CASSERTGGLSEQYF. Using reference TRBV2 and TRBJ2-7 for the parts outside the CDR3, the full variable domain is EPEVTQTPSHQVTQMGQEVILRCVPISNHLYFYWYRQILGQKVEFLVSFYNNEISEKSEIFDDQFSVERPDGSNFTLKIRSTKLEDSAMYFCASSERTGGLSEQYFGPGTRLTVT.

This clone has more than one count but fewer than ten. The genes are TRBV24-1 and TRBJ1-4; D is uncertain. Germline V CDR1 and CDR2: KGHDR, SFDVKD. The CDR3 is 11 amino acids. V shed 3 bases and J shed 8 bases, with 3 bases lying between them. The CDR3 sequence is CATSDSEKLFF. The DNA for the CDR3 is TGTGCCACCAGTGATAGCGAAAAACTGTTTTTT.

The V and J genes are TRBV5-1 and TRBJ1-4; D remains unclear. CDR1 is SGHRS, CDR2 YFSETQ, per germline. V was shortened by 0 bases and J by 3 bases, with 12 bases between the two germline ends. CDR3 size: 16 residues. CDR3 residues: CASSLGMEAANEKLFF. DNA of the CDR3: TGCGCCAGCAGCTTGGGTATGGAGGCAGCTAATGAAAAACTGTTTTTT.

This clone appeared a single time. V and J are TRBV20-1 and TRBJ2-5; 12 positions agree with TRBD2. Trimming removed 6 bases from V and 7 bases from J; junction bases left unmatched: 12. The CDR3 loop spans 15 amino acids. Germline CDR1 is DFQATT and CDR2 is SNEGSKA (reference sequence). Here the CDR3 reads CSASFLMGLAGTQYF. The CDR3 coding sequence is TGCAGTGCCAGTTTCCTAATGGGACTAGCGGGGACCCAGTACTTC.

V and J are TRBV27 and TRBJ1-2, with 8 positions matching TRBD1. The CDR3 is 14 amino acids. With 4 bases clipped from V and 5 bases from J, the junction kept 6 bases outside the gene matches. Germline CDR1 MNHEY, CDR2 SMNVEV (reference sequence). CDR3 in amino acids: CASSSDRVKYGYTF. The CDR3 DNA reads as TGTGCCAGCAGTTCGGACAGGGTAAAATATGGCTACACCTTC.

This chain connects TRBV3-1 (or the pseudogene TRBV3-2) to TRBJ1-1, with D perhaps matching TRBD1 (5 bases). V was trimmed by 1 base and J by 11 bases, leaving 11 bases between them. Germline V lookup: CDR1 LGHDT, CDR2 YNNKEL (reference sequence). CDR3 size: 12 residues. DNA for the CDR3: TGTGCCAGCAGCCAAGGGACAAATCGGGCTTTCTTT. This gives the protein CASSQGTNRAFF.